The source of this TCR beta chain is a study of T cell responses to AZD1222 COVID-19 vaccine. Profiled with immunoSEQ multiplex PCR; TCRdb holds only in-frame clones, not every one. The sample consists of 150,000 to 200,000 clones, approximately 87% of them appearing once. CDR3 length: 19 amino acids. Trimming took 1 base from V and 4 from J; bases not matched to a gene: 14. Per the germline V gene, CDR1 is LGHNA and CDR2 is YNFKEQ. The receptor was derived from an adult in good health. The input for sequencing was peripheral blood, taken on day 0 of MenACWY control vaccination. This chain uses TRBV4-2 with TRBJ2-1; 9 nucleotides match TRBD2. The CDR3 loop is CASSQVSFSGRHSYNEQFF. The CDR3 bases are TGTGCCAGCAGCCAAGTTAGTTTTAGCGGGAGACATTCGTACAATGAGCAGTTCTTC.